A single sample is the source of the 27 T cell receptor beta chains below, sequenced in a study of blood T cells in healthy people across ages. A second about 6 to 12 cycle PCR used barcoded and J-beta primers. In TCRdb, the 5' RACE reads were re-called with MiXCR into one record per CDR3 protein. The sample lists about 1.1 million distinct CDR3 sequences, around two fifths seen once, with around 14% in the top ten. Sequenced sample: blood. These receptors originate from a man between 18 and 35 years old in good health.

The chain links TRBV29-1 to TRBJ2-1; TRBD2 might be the D (7 bases). With 4 bases removed from V and 2 bases from J, the gap between germline ends came to 9 bases. Germline assignment: CDR1 SQVTM and CDR2 ANQGSEA. This CDR3 comprises 13 residues. The CDR3, as DNA: TGCAGCGTTGCGGGGGGCACCTACAATGAGCAGTTCTTC. Translation: CSVAGGTYNEQFF.

At least ten counts were recorded for this clonotype. This chain connects TRBV5-1 to TRBJ2-5, with 7 bases lining up with TRBD1. Trimming at V came to 5 bases and at J to 4 bases, leaving 5 bases not matched to a gene. The CDR3 is 13 amino acids. Per germline, CDR1 SGHRS and CDR2 YFSETQ. The chain's CDR3 is CASSYDRVETQYF. CDR3 DNA sequence: TGCGCCAGCAGTTACGACAGGGTAGAGACCCAGTACTTC.

This clonotype has more than one count but fewer than ten. The CDR3 protein is CASSQVQRVSTDTQYF. The CDR3 DNA is TGTGCCAGCAGCCAAGTTCAGCGGGTTAGCACAGATACGCAGTATTTT. The rearrangement links TRBV3-1 to TRBJ2-3; possible D gene TRBD2, 6 bases. Germline CDR1 LGHDT, CDR2 YNNKEL (reference sequence). The CDR3 contains 16 residues. The ends were cut back, 1 base at V and 0 bases at J, with 11 bases in the middle.

This clonotype showed up many times. The chain joins TRBV4-3 to TRBJ2-3, with TRBD2 matching 11 bases. Trimming took 4 bases from V and 2 from J; bases not matched to a gene: 5. There are 16 residues in the CDR3. Germline CDR1 is LGHNA and CDR2 is YSLEER. The CDR3 loop is CASSPGTSGNTDTQYF. CDR3 in DNA: TGCGCCAGCAGCCCAGGGACTAGCGGTAACACAGATACGCAGTATTTT.

The chain couples TRBV20-1 to TRBJ1-1; D not resolved. V was shortened by 0 bases and J by 0 bases, with 11 bases between the two germline ends. Looked up from germline, CDR1 is DFQATT and CDR2 is SNEGSKA (reference sequence). The CDR3 is made up of 15 amino acids. CDR3 DNA sequence: TGCAGTGCTAGAGAGCTGAGAGGCATGAACACTGAAGCTTTCTTT. It specifies CSARELRGMNTEAFF.

The J gene is TRBJ2-2, the V gene TRBV6-2 or TRBV6-3; D ambiguous. With 7 bases removed from V and 1 base from J, the gap between germline ends came to 7 bases. Germline V gene lookup returns CDR1 MNHEY and CDR2 SVGEGT. The CDR3 sequence is 13 residues long. In DNA, the CDR3 is TGTGCCAGCATGGCAGGGAACACCGGGGAGCTGTTTTTT. Translation: CASMAGNTGELFF.

A note on this clonotype: A much larger clonotype is one base distant, so this may be a read error. The rearrangement joins TRBV9 to TRBJ2-1, with 9 bases fitting TRBD2. Germline CDR1 reads SGDLS; CDR2 reads YYNGEE. The CDR3 consists of 16 residues. CDR3 sequence (DNA): TGTGCCAGCAGCGTTAGCGGGGGAGGATCCTACAATGAGCGGTTCTTC. Amino acid sequence: CASSVSGGGSYNERFF.

This clonotype was counted a few times. The V call is TRBV4-1, the J call TRBJ2-1; D not resolved. There are 12 residues in the CDR3. V was cut by 3 bases and J by 8 bases, with 8 bases left in between. Germline CDR1 is MGHRA and CDR2 is YSYEKL. The CDR3 protein is CASSQFSDEQFF. The CDR3 coding sequence is TGCGCCAGCAGCCAGTTCTCGGATGAGCAGTTCTTC.

This clonotype was counted many times. This chain uses TRBV29-1 with TRBJ2-1, with D perhaps matching TRBD1 (6 bases). The CDR3 sequence is 14 residues long. Germline CDR1 reads SQVTM; CDR2 reads ANQGSEA. V lost 4 bases and J lost 7, with 17 bases in between. In nucleotides, the CDR3 is TGCAGCGTTGGGGACATCAGAAGGGGGAATGAGCAGTTCTTC. This codes for CSVGDIRRGNEQFF.

This clonotype was seen a handful of times. This chain uses TRBV7-9 with TRBJ1-1; D is unclear. Germline loops: CDR1 SEHNR, CDR2 FQNEAQ (reference sequence). The CDR3 covers 14 residues. V was clipped by 3 bases and J by 1 base, with 9 bases between them. The CDR3 here is CASSLFGGNTEAFF. CDR3 coding DNA: TGTGCCAGCAGCTTGTTCGGCGGGAACACTGAAGCTTTCTTT.

In its sample, this clonotype was seen once. V usage is TRBV2 and J usage is TRBJ2-2, with D tentatively TRBD2 (7 bases). Germline CDR1 reads SNHLY; CDR2 reads FYNNEI. V lost 6 bases and J 7 bases, leaving 15 bases between the germline ends. The CDR3 is 14 amino acids. The CDR3 region is CASRERGGVGELFF. CDR3 sequence (DNA): TGTGCCAGCAGAGAAAGGGGGGGCGTCGGGGAGCTGTTTTTT.

V usage is TRBV3-1 and J usage is TRBJ2-1; TRBD2 matches at 11 bases. V lost 1 base and J lost 2; bases outside the gene matches: 4. Germline CDR1 and CDR2: LGHDT and YNNKEL (reference sequence). CDR3 length: 17 amino acids. The CDR3 loop reads CASSQAALAGAYNEQFF. Written as DNA, the CDR3 is TGTGCCAGCAGCCAAGCAGCACTAGCGGGGGCCTACAATGAGCAGTTCTTC.

The chain has TRBV5-1 and TRBJ2-3, with D possibly matching TRBD1 (6 bases). In germline, CDR1 is SGHRS, CDR2 YFSETQ. The CDR3 extends over 17 amino acids. V was pared by 7 bases and J by 0 bases, with 21 bases between. The CDR3 DNA reads TGCGCCAGCGTGTCACAAGGGGGTTTGCCCAGCACAGATACGCAGTATTTT. It codes for CASVSQGGLPSTDTQYF.

The gene calls are TRBV29-1 and TRBJ2-7; D is perhaps TRBD2 (6 bases). This CDR3 is built from 14 residues. Trimming removed 5 bases at V and 1 base at J, with 15 bases between. Germline V gene sequence: CDR1 SQVTM, CDR2 ANQGSEA. As DNA, the CDR3 is TGCAGCGTTAAGGTTCCGGGGAGGTCCTACGAGCAGTACTTC. It translates to CSVKVPGRSYEQYF.

This chain joins TRBV20-1 and TRBJ2-5; no reliable D call. This CDR3 comprises 14 residues. The germline V gene encodes CDR1 DFQATT and CDR2 SNEGSKA (reference sequence). V shed 6 bases and J shed 2 bases, with 16 bases lying between them. CDR3 nucleotide sequence: TGCAGTGCCGCAGTAATCAGGTTACAAGAGACCCAGTACTTC. Translated, it gives CSAAVIRLQETQYF.

J is TRBJ1-2 and V is TRBV12-3 or TRBV12-4; D is unclear. This CDR3 has 14 residues. Deletions cut 5 bases from V and 6 bases from J, with 16 bases between. The CDR3 protein is CASSPQAGTDGYTF. In DNA form, the CDR3 reads TGTGCCAGCAGTCCACAAGCTGGTACCGATGGCTACACCTTC.

This sequence joins TRBV7-9 and TRBJ1-2; TRBD1 agrees at 11 bases. The germline V gene encodes CDR1 SEHNR and CDR2 FQNEAQ (reference sequence). This CDR3 region has 15 residues. V lost 5 bases, J lost 5 bases, and 7 bases stayed unmatched. The CDR3 loop is CASSGGQGAYYGYTF. In DNA form, the CDR3 reads TGTGCCAGCAGCGGAGGACAGGGGGCGTATTATGGCTACACCTTC.

This clonotype was seen at least ten times. The gene calls are TRBV6-2 or TRBV6-3 and TRBJ1-2, with D uncertain. Germline V lookup: CDR1 MNHEY, CDR2 SVGEGT. This CDR3 comprises 13 residues. Trimming left V 6 bases short and J 5 bases short, with 13 bases between. The CDR3 here is CASSYETYYGYTF. The CDR3 bases are TGTGCCAGCAGCTACGAGACTTATTATGGCTACACCTTC.

This clonotype was recorded many times. V usage is TRBV29-1 and J usage is TRBJ2-3; D might be TRBD1 (5 bases). CDR1 is SQVTM and CDR2 is ANQGSEA in the germline V gene. V lost 3 bases to trimming and J lost 0 bases, with 10 bases between them. The length of the CDR3 is 14 residues. CDR3 residues: CSVEWQGSTDTQYF. CDR3 bases: TGCAGCGTTGAGTGGCAGGGTAGCACAGATACGCAGTATTTT.

This chain joins TRBV5-6 and TRBJ1-5, with D possibly being TRBD1 (5 bases). Germline V CDR1 and CDR2: SGHDT, YYEEEE. The CDR3 is made up of 17 amino acids. V dropped 2 bases and J dropped 3 bases, with 18 bases sitting between them. As DNA, the CDR3 is TGTGCCAGCAGCTTCAGTCAGGGAGGGTGGGTCAATCAGCCCCAGCATTTT. Encoded protein: CASSFSQGGWVNQPQHF.

The CDR3 protein is CASTIRRDTDSPLHF. DNA of the CDR3: TGTGCCAGCACCATCCGCCGGGACACCGATTCACCCCTCCACTTT. The rearrangement joins TRBV27 to TRBJ1-6; tentative D call: TRBD1 (6 bases). Germline CDR1 reads MNHEY; CDR2 reads SMNVEV (reference sequence). The CDR3 spans 15 residues. V was clipped by 7 bases and J by 8 bases, with 18 bases between them.

This chain links TRBV27 with TRBJ1-2; the D gene is possibly TRBD1 (6 bases). The germline gives CDR1 MNHEY, CDR2 SMNVEV (reference sequence). Between the trimmed V and J ends, which lost 6 bases and 4 bases, there was a span of 18 bases. This CDR3 comprises 15 residues. The DNA for the CDR3 is TGTGCCAGCAGGTCGGGCGGGGGCCTTTCCTATGGCTACACCTTC. Translation gives CASRSGGGLSYGYTF.

The V and J genes are TRBV19 and TRBJ2-5; weak D call: TRBD2 (6 bases). Trimming left V 3 bases short and J 1 base short, with 6 bases between. Germline V gene data show CDR1 as LNHDA and CDR2 as SQIVND (reference sequence). The CDR3 totals 13 residues. DNA for the CDR3: TGTGCCAGTAGTATCGGGGGCCAAGAGACCCAGTACTTC. Protein: CASSIGGQETQYF.

In this sample, this clonotype turned up a few times. This chain links TRBV4-2 with TRBJ1-1; possibly TRBD1 for D (5 bases). Trimming shortened V by 6 bases and J by 1 base, and 15 bases separated the two germline ends. This CDR3 is built from 15 residues. The germline V gene encodes CDR1 LGHNA and CDR2 YNFKEQ. This CDR3 is CASRAEGTGNTEAFF. DNA for the CDR3: TGTGCCAGCAGAGCTGAAGGGACGGGGAACACTGAAGCTTTCTTT.

This clonotype was observed a few times. The chain couples TRBV25-1 to TRBJ2-1; TRBD1 or TRBD2 may be the D gene (5 bases each). The germline V and J ends were trimmed by 4 bases and 4 bases, with 14 bases remaining between them. The CDR3 has 15 residues. Germline V gives CDR1 MGHDK, CDR2 SYGVNS. The CDR3 here is CASSADVGRYNEQFF. In nucleotides, the CDR3 is TGTGCCAGCAGTGCCGACGTGGGACGATACAATGAGCAGTTCTTC.

V usage is TRBV20-1 and J usage is TRBJ1-1; D remains unclear. V was cut by 0 bases and J by 6 bases, with 5 bases left in between. CDR3 length equals 11 residues. Germline V CDR1 and CDR2: DFQATT, SNEGSKA (reference sequence). The CDR3 nucleotides are TGCAGTGCTAGAGAAGTCCCTGAAGCTTTCTTT. Its translation is CSAREVPEAFF.

This clonotype has more than one count but fewer than ten. The rearrangement uses TRBV20-1 and TRBJ1-3; D remains unclear. Trimming took 2 bases from V and 0 from J, leaving 5 bases between them. The CDR3 has 13 amino acids. Germline values: CDR1 DFQATT, CDR2 SNEGSKA (reference sequence). CDR3 in DNA: TGCAGTGCTAGACAGAACTCTGGAAACACCATATATTTT. Amino acids: CSARQNSGNTIYF.